This T cell receptor (beta chain) originates from a study of blood T cell repertoires in COVID-19. This CDR3 spans 16 amino acids. Germline CDR1 reads SGHNT; CDR2 reads YENEEA. V was clipped by 0 bases and J by 5 bases, with 16 bases between them. Assay: immunoSEQ multiplex PCR; the TCRdb copy retains only in-frame clones and omits some. The data hold 250,000 to 350,000 clones, with 90% observed a single time. This TCR came from a woman aged 18-30 years with acute COVID-19. The rearrangement links TRBV11-3 to TRBJ1-2; D unresolved. The sample was PBMCs or T cells enriched from blood (not recorded which). CDR3 residues: CASSLDGGLREYGYTF. CDR3 coding DNA: TGTGCCAGCAGCTTAGATGGAGGGCTCCGGGAGTATGGCTACACCTTC.